These 23 T cell receptor beta chains share one sample of origin, sequenced in a study of regulatory T cells in long-lasting Graves disease. iRepertoire HTBI primers and Arm-PCR of CDR3 regions built TCR beta libraries. One entry per CDR3 protein, called by TCRdb with MiXCR from the multiplex PCR reads. The sample holds about 430,000 distinct CDR3 sequences; under 25% are singletons and the top ten take roughly an eighth. Described time point: persistent/refractory GD, antithyroid drugs over 5 years with positive TRAb. Following extraction of RNA from PBMCs, that RNA was used to make the TCR library. Sequences were derived from peripheral blood mononuclear cells (PBMCs), sampled when the disease was refractory, from a patient treated with antithyroid drugs. These receptors all stem from a female donor with Graves disease.

This clonotype was seen repeatedly, ten times or more. This chain uses TRBV27 with TRBJ2-7; TRBD2 might be the D (6 bases). From germline, CDR1 is MNHEY and CDR2 SMNVEV (reference sequence). There are 13 residues in the CDR3. V gave up 7 bases and J gave up 3 bases, with 13 bases separating them. The CDR3: CASTLGRGYEQYF. CDR3 coding DNA: TGTGCCAGCACCCTGGGGCGGGGCTACGAGCAGTACTTC.

This clonotype was picked up many times. The V and J genes are TRBV6-2 or TRBV6-3 and TRBJ1-2; D remains unclear. The CDR3 sequence is 14 residues long. V lost 0 bases and J 2 bases, leaving 7 bases between the germline ends. Germline V CDR1 and CDR2: MNHEY, SVGEGT. CDR3 sequence: CASSYSQINYGYTF. The CDR3 DNA reads as TGTGCCAGCAGTTACTCTCAGATAAACTATGGCTACACCTTC.

This clonotype appeared many times. The V and J genes are TRBV7-3 and TRBJ2-5, with a weak D call TRBD2 (5 bases). Germline lookup yields CDR1 SGHTA and CDR2 FQGTGA. Trimming removed 5 bases from V and 0 bases from J, with 7 bases in between. This CDR3 comprises 13 residues. CDR3 sequence (DNA): TGTGCCAGCAGCCCCGGGGACCAAGAGACCCAGTACTTC. Translation gives CASSPGDQETQYF.

The chain couples TRBV7-2 to TRBJ2-2; TRBD2 matches at 9 bases. Looked up from germline, CDR1 is SGHTA and CDR2 is FQGNSA. The V gene end was trimmed by 5 bases and the J gene end by 6 bases; junction bases not matched to a gene: 10. The CDR3 loop spans 16 amino acids. The CDR3 is CASSPRAGGPPGELFF. CDR3 nucleotide sequence: TGTGCCAGCAGCCCACGTGCGGGAGGGCCCCCCGGGGAGCTGTTTTTT.

CDR3 nucleotides: TGTGCCAGCAGCGTAGGCAGGGACAATGAAAAACTGTTTTTT. It encodes CASSVGRDNEKLFF. The chain combines TRBV9 with TRBJ1-4; D may be TRBD1 (5 bases). The CDR3 is made up of 14 amino acids. CDR1 and CDR2 (germline): SGDLS, YYNGEE. V lost 0 bases and J lost 5, with 8 bases in between.

This clonotype was counted a few times. V and J are TRBV28 and TRBJ2-2; no reliable D call. Looked up from germline, CDR1 is MDHEN and CDR2 is SYDVKM. V lost 7 bases, J lost 4 bases, and 19 bases lay in between. The CDR3 contains 16 residues. This CDR3 is CASISFEETTTGELFF. The CDR3 DNA sequence: TGTGCCAGCATTTCCTTCGAGGAGACGACCACCGGGGAGCTGTTTTTT.

Ten or more counts support this clonotype. The CDR3 DNA reads TGTGCCAGCAGCCAAGGGGACTCCTACGAGCAGTACTTC. Translating it yields CASSQGDSYEQYF. The chain joins TRBV3-1 to TRBJ2-7; D uncertain. From germline, CDR1 is LGHDT and CDR2 YNNKEL (reference sequence). Trimming removed 1 base at V and 0 bases at J, with 4 bases between. The CDR3 runs to 13 residues.

This clonotype was observed a handful of times. The V and J genes are TRBV2 and TRBJ1-5; D might be TRBD1 (5 bases). Looked up from germline, CDR1 is SNHLY and CDR2 is FYNNEI. CDR3 size: 13 residues. Trimming removed 7 bases at V and 5 bases at J, with 12 bases between. As DNA, the CDR3 is TGTGCCAGCACCTTGGGGGGGGATCAGCCCCAGCATTTT. Protein product: CASTLGGDQPQHF.

This clonotype has a count of ten or more. The chain carries TRBV12-3 or TRBV12-4 and TRBJ2-7; 9 bases fit TRBD1. CDR3 size: 13 residues. V shed 9 bases and J 3 bases; nucleotides not matched to a gene: 6. The DNA of the CDR3 is TGTGCCAGTAACAGGGGGCGCAGCTACGAGCAGTACTTC. Residues: CASNRGRSYEQYF.

This clonotype came up many times. The gene calls are TRBV2 and TRBJ2-7; D is undetermined. V was shortened by 2 bases and J by 1 base, with 12 bases between the two germline ends. CDR3 size: 15 residues. Germline V gives CDR1 SNHLY, CDR2 FYNNEI. The CDR3 sequence: CASSELESRSYEQYF. CDR3 coding DNA: TGTGCCAGCAGTGAACTGGAGTCTAGGTCCTACGAGCAGTACTTC. The full variable domain, completed using reference TRBV2 and TRBJ2-7, is EPEVTQTPSHQVTQMGQEVILRCVPISNHLYFYWYRQILGQKVEFLVSFYNNEISEKSEIFDDQFSVERPDGSNFTLKIRSTKLEDSAMYFCASSELESRSYEQYFGPGTRLTVT.

To note about this clonotype: One end of the junction fails to match germline, which may point to a read error. The J gene is TRBJ2-2, the V gene TRBV7-8, with a weak D call TRBD1 (5 bases). This CDR3 has 14 amino acids. Germline V lookup: CDR1 SGHVS, CDR2 FQNEAQ. The CDR3 protein is CASSSLWGTEELFF. In nucleotides, the CDR3 is TGTGCCAGCAGCTCCCTCTGGGGCACCGAGGAGCTGTTTTTT. Drawing the rest from reference TRBV7-8 and TRBJ2-2, the complete variable domain is GAGVSQSPRYKVAKRGQDVALRCDPISGHVSLFWYQQALGQGPEFLTYFQNEAQLDKSGLPSDRFFAERPEGSVSTLKIQRTQQEDSAVYLCASSSLWGTEELFFGEGSRLTVL.

CDR3 sequence reads: CATSDPTNQADTQYF. CDR3 nucleotide sequence: TGTGCCACCAGTGATCCGACAAACCAGGCAGATACGCAGTATTTT. The V call is TRBV24-1, the J call TRBJ2-3, with D unclear. This CDR3 region has 15 residues. CDR1 is KGHDR and CDR2 is SFDVKD in the germline V gene. Trimming pared 3 bases from V and 4 bases from J, leaving 13 bases between.

Worth noting for this clonotype: Just one base apart from a much larger clone, this may be a read error. The chain combines TRBV29-1 with TRBJ2-7, with TRBD1 matching 7 bases. The V gene end was trimmed by 7 bases and the J gene end by 0 bases; junction bases not matched to a gene: 6. In germline, CDR1 is SQVTM, CDR2 ANQGSEA. This CDR3 comprises 13 residues. The CDR3 sequence is CSAGTAPSYEQYF. For the CDR3, the DNA is TGCAGCGCCGGGACAGCCCCCTCCTACGAGCAGTACTTC.

This clonotype was seen a handful of times. This chain uses TRBV28 with TRBJ2-3; D is uncertain. V gave up 10 bases and J gave up 4 bases, with 9 bases separating them. CDR1 and CDR2 (germline): MDHEN, SYDVKM. This CDR3 has 11 residues. The CDR3 loop is CAIEKPDTQYF. The CDR3 nucleotides read TGTGCCATAGAGAAGCCAGATACGCAGTATTTT. Full variable domain (rest looked up from reference TRBV28 and TRBJ2-3): DVKVTQSSRYLVKRTGEKVFLECVQDMDHENMFWYRQDPGLGLRLIYFSYDVKMKEKGDIPEGYSVSREKKERFSLILESASTNQTSMYLCAIEKPDTQYFGPGTRLTVL.

In DNA form, the CDR3 reads TGTGCCAGCACCTCGTGGGGGAGCGCCTACAATGAGCAGTTCTTC. Protein: CASTSWGSAYNEQFF. The chain uses TRBV7-2 and TRBJ2-1; D tentatively fits TRBD1 or TRBD2 (5 bases each). The CDR3 has 15 residues. V lost 7 bases and J 2 bases, leaving 15 bases between the germline ends. Looked up from germline, CDR1 is SGHTA and CDR2 is FQGNSA.

This clonotype was counted a few times. The V gene is TRBV4-1, the J gene TRBJ2-7, with D perhaps being TRBD1 or TRBD2 (5 bases each). The germline V gene encodes CDR1 MGHRA and CDR2 YSYEKL. Trimming took off 0 bases at V and 2 bases at J, with 11 bases between the two ends. The CDR3 runs 15 residues. The CDR3 nucleotides are TGCGCCAGCAGCCAAGATTGGGGGAGCACCTACGAGCAGTACTTC. Translating it yields CASSQDWGSTYEQYF.

This clonotype turned up a few times. The chain employs TRBV18 and TRBJ2-7; 7 bases match TRBD1. J lost 2 bases, V lost 3 bases, and 4 bases had no gene match. The CDR3 sequence is 14 residues long. CDR1 KGHSH and CDR2 LQKENI come from the germline V gene. The CDR3 sequence is CASSPSGQTYEQYF. In DNA form, the CDR3 reads TGTGCCAGCTCACCGTCGGGACAGACCTACGAGCAGTACTTC.

The chain is built from TRBV18 and TRBJ2-2, with 10 nucleotides matching TRBD1. The CDR3 contains 16 residues. The ends lost 3 bases at V and 8 bases at J; junction bases unmatched: 9. Germline CDR1 and CDR2: KGHSH and LQKENI. CDR3 in amino acids: CASSPLRDRGSGELFF. CDR3 DNA: TGTGCCAGCTCACCCCTCCGGGACAGGGGTTCTGGGGAGCTGTTTTTT.

This chain links TRBV27 with TRBJ1-2; 8 bases line up with TRBD1. Unmatched junction bases numbered 3, after V lost 2 bases and J lost 7 bases. The CDR3 is 13 residues long. Looked up from germline, CDR1 is MNHEY and CDR2 is SMNVEV (reference sequence). CDR3 in DNA: TGTGCCAGCAGTTTAGGACAGGGAGCTGGCTACACCTTC. It yields the protein CASSLGQGAGYTF.

The chain combines TRBV20-1 with TRBJ1-1; possible D gene TRBD1, 6 bases. There are 15 residues in the CDR3. Trimming cost V 3 bases and J 1 base, with 15 bases left between them. Germline loops: CDR1 DFQATT, CDR2 SNEGSKA (reference sequence). The CDR3 sequence: CSASDPGHRNTEAFF. CDR3 coding DNA: TGCAGTGCTAGTGATCCGGGACACCGGAACACTGAAGCTTTCTTT.

This clonotype was seen at least ten times. The chain has TRBV28 and TRBJ1-5, with a tentative D call TRBD1 (6 bases). V was pared by 7 bases and J by 3 bases, with 13 bases between. The germline gives CDR1 MDHEN, CDR2 SYDVKM. The CDR3 totals 14 residues. CDR3 loop: CASTVYRDNQPQHF. The CDR3 region has the DNA TGTGCCAGCACAGTATACAGGGACAATCAGCCCCAGCATTTT.

The chain couples TRBV28 to TRBJ2-3; possibly TRBD2 for D (5 bases). The CDR3 runs 14 residues. Trimming took 6 bases from V and 4 from J, leaving 14 bases between them. Germline-derived CDR1 and CDR2 are MDHEN and SYDVKM. CDR3 in amino acids: CASSPSGGSDTQYF. The CDR3 DNA reads as TGTGCCAGCAGCCCGAGCGGAGGCTCAGATACGCAGTATTTT.

This clonotype was detected ten times or more. J is TRBJ2-2 and V is TRBV11-2, with D uncertain. This CDR3 region has 13 residues. The V and J ends lost 3 bases and 4 bases respectively, with 6 bases between them. CDR1 and CDR2 from the germline V gene are SGHAT and FQNNGV. CDR3 amino acids: CASSFISTGELFF. The CDR3 nucleotides read TGTGCCAGCAGCTTTATTAGCACCGGGGAGCTGTTTTTT.